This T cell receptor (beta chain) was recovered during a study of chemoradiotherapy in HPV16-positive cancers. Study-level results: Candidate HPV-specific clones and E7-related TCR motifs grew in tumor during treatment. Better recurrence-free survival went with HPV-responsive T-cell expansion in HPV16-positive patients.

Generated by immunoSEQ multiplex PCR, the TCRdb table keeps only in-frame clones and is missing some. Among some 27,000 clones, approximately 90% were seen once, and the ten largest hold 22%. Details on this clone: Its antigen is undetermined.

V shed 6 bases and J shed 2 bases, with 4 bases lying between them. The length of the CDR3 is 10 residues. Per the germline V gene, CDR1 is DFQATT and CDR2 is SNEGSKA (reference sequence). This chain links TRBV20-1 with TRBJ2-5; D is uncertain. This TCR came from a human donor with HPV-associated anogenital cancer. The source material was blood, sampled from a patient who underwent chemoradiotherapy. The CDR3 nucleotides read TGCAGTGCGGGACAAGAGACCCAGTACTTC. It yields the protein CSAGQETQYF.